This T cell receptor (beta chain) was captured by sequencing in a study of CD8 T cells in ankylosing spondylitis. TCRdb re-called the 5' RACE reads with MiXCR, one entry per CDR3 protein. The data contain 200,000 to 300,000 distinct CDR3 sequences, around 9.1% of them singletons. The CDR3 covers 13 residues. Trimming removed 3 bases from V and 0 bases from J, with 8 bases in between. Germline values: CDR1 GTSNPN, CDR2 SVGIG (reference sequence). The chain has TRBV30 and TRBJ1-1; D is ambiguous. The sample taken for sequencing was blood, either unsorted or a sorted T cell fraction (not recorded which). The sequence was obtained from a male donor with ankylosing spondylitis or in good health (not recorded which). DNA of the CDR3: TGTGCCTGGAGCTTGGGAGTGAACACTGAAGCTTTCTTT. It specifies CAWSLGVNTEAFF. Filled out from reference TRBV30 and TRBJ1-1, the complete variable domain reads SQTIHQWPATLVQPVGSPLSLECTVEGTSNPNLYWYRQAAGRGLQLLFYSVGIGQISSEVPQNLSASRPQDRQFILSSKKLLLSDSGFYLCAWSLGVNTEAFFGQGTRLTVV.